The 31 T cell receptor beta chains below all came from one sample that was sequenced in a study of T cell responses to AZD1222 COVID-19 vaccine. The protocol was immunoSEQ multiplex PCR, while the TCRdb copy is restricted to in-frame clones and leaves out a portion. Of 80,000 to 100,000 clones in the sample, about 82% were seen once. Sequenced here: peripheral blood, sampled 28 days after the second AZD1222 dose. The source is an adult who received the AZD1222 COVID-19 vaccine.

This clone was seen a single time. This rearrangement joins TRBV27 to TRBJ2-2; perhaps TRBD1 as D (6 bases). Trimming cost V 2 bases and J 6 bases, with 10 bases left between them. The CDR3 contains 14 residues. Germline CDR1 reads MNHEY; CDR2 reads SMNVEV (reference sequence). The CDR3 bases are TGTGCCAGCAGTTTACAGGGGTTTGCCGGGGAGCTGTTTTTT. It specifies CASSLQGFAGELFF.

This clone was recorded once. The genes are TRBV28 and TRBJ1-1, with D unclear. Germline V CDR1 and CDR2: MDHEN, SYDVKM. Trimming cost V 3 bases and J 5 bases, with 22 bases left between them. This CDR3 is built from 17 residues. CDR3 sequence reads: CASSLFLRSSGGTEAFF. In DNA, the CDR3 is TGTGCCAGCAGTTTGTTTCTAAGGAGTTCCGGAGGTACTGAAGCTTTCTTT.

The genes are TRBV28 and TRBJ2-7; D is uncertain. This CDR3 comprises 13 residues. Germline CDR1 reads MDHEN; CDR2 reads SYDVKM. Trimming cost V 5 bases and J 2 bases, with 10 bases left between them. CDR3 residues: CASSPPETYEQYF. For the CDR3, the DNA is TGTGCCAGCAGTCCTCCTGAGACCTACGAGCAGTACTTC.

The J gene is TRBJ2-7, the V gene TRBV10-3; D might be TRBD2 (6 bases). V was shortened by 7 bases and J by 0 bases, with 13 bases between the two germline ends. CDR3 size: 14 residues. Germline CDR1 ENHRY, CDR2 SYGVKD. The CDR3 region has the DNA TGTGCCATCAATGGAGGGCAACTCTCCTACGAGCAGTACTTC. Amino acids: CAINGGQLSYEQYF.

The CDR3 DNA sequence: TGTGCCAGCAGTGAATCCGGGACACCTAATGGCTACACCTTC. Encoded protein: CASSESGTPNGYTF. The chain carries TRBV25-1 and TRBJ1-2; maybe TRBD1 (6 bases). CDR3 length: 14 residues. Looked up from germline, CDR1 is MGHDK and CDR2 is SYGVNS. The germline V and J ends were trimmed by 1 base and 6 bases, with 12 bases remaining between them.

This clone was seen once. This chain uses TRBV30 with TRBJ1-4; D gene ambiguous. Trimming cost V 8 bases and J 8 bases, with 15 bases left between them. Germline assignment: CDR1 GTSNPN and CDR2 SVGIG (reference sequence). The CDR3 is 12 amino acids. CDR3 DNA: TGTGCCGTAGAGCACCAAAAGGAAAAACTGTTTTTT. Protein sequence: CAVEHQKEKLFF.

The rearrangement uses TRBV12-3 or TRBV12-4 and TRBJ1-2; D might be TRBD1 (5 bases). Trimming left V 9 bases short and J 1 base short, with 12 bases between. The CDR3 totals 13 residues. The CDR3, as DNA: TGTGCCAGTTCTCTCGGGGGTAACTATGGCTACACCTTC. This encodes CASSLGGNYGYTF.

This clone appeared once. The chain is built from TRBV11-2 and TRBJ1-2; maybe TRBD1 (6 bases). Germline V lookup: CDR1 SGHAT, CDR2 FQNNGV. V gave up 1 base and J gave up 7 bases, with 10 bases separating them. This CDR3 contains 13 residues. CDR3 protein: CASSLVRGGGYTF. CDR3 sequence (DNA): TGTGCCAGCAGCTTAGTCAGGGGTGGTGGCTACACCTTC.

CDR3: CASSYSPGQGYQPQHF. The CDR3 DNA reads TGTGCCAGCAGTTACTCCCCCGGACAGGGGTACCAGCCCCAGCATTTT. The chain employs TRBV6-5 and TRBJ1-5; 9 bases are shared with TRBD1. V shed 0 bases and J 7 bases; nucleotides not matched to a gene: 7. This CDR3 contains 16 residues. Per germline, CDR1 MNHEY and CDR2 SVGAGI.

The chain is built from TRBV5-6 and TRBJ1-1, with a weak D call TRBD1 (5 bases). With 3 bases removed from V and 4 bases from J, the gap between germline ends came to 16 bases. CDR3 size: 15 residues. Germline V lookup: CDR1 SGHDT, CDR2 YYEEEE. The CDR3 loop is CASSSSGTWRTEAFF. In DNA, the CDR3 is TGTGCCAGCAGCTCGTCAGGGACTTGGCGCACTGAAGCTTTCTTT.

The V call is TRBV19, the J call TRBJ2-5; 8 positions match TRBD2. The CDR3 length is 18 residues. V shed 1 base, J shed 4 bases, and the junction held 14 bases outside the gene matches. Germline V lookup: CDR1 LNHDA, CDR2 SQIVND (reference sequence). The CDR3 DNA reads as TGTGCCAGTAGTATAGCCCTTCGGGGGGGGCGAACGGGAGAGACCCAGTACTTC. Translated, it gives CASSIALRGGRTGETQYF.

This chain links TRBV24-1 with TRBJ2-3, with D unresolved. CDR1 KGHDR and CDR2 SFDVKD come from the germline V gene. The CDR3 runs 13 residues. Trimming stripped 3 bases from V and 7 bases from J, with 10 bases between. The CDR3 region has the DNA TGTGCCACCAGTGATCCCCCCACGAATACGCAGTATTTT. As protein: CATSDPPTNTQYF.

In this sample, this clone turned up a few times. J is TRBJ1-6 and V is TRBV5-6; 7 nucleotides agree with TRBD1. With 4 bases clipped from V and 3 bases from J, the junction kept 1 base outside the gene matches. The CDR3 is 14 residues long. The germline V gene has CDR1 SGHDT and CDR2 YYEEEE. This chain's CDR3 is CASSRDSYNSPLHF. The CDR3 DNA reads TGTGCCAGCAGCAGGGACAGCTATAATTCACCCCTCCACTTT. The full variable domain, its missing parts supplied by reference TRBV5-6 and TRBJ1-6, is DAGVTQSPTHLIKTRGQQVTLRCSPKSGHDTVSWYQQALGQGPQFIFQYYEEEERQRGNFPDRFSGHQFPNYSSELNVNALLLGDSALYLCASSRDSYNSPLHFGNGTRLTVT.

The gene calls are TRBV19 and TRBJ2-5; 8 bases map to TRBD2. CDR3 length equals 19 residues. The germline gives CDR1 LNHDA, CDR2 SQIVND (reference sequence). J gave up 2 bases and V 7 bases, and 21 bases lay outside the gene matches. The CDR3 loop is CASTLSALRGARGQETQYF. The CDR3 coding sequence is TGTGCCAGTACACTTTCGGCGCTGCGGGGGGCCCGTGGGCAAGAGACCCAGTACTTC. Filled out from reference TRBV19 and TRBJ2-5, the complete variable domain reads DGGITQSPKYLFRKEGQNVTLSCEQNLNHDAMYWYRQDPGQGLRLIYYSQIVNDFQKGDIAEGYSVSREKKESFPLTVTSAQKNPTAFYLCASTLSALRGARGQETQYFGPGTRLLVL.

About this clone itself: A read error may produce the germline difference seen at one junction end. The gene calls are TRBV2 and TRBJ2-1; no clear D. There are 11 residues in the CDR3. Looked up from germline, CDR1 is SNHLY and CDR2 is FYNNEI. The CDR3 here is CASSAYDEQFF. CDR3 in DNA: TGTGCCAGCAGTGCCTACGATGAGCAGTTCTTC. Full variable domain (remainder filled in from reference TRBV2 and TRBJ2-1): EPEVTQTPSHQVTQMGQEVILRCVPISNHLYFYWYRQILGQKVEFLVSFYNNEISEKSEIFDDQFSVERPDGSNFTLKIRSTKLEDSAMYFCASSAYDEQFFGPGTRLTVL.

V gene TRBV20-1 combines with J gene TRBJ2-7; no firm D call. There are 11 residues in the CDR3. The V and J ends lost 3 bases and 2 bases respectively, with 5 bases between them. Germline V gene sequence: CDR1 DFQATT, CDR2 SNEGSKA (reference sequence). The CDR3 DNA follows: TGCAGTGCTAGGTGGGCCTACGAGCAGTACTTC. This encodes CSARWAYEQYF.

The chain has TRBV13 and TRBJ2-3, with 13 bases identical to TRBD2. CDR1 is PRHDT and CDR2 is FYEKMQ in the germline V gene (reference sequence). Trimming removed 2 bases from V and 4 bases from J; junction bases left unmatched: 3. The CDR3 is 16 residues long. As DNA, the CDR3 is TGTGCCAGCAGCTTAAAACTAGCGGGAGGGGCAGATACGCAGTATTTT. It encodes CASSLKLAGGADTQYF.

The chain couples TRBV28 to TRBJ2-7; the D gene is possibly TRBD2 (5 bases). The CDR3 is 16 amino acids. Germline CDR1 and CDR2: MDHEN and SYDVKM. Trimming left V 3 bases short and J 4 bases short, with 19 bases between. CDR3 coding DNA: TGTGCCAGCAGTTTGGGAGTCACTGGACTGAGTTACGAGCAGTACTTC. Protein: CASSLGVTGLSYEQYF.

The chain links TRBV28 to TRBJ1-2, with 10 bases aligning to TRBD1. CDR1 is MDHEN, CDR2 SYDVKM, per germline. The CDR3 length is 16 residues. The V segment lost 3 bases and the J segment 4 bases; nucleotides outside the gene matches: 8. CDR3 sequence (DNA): TGTGCCAGCAGTTTTGGGGGGACAGGGGACCTCTATGGCTACACCTTC. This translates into CASSFGGTGDLYGYTF.

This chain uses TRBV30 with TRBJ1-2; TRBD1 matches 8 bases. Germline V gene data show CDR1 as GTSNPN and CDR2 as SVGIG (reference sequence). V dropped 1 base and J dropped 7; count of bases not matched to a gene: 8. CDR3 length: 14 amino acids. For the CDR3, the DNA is TGTGCCTGGAGTGCAGGGGACAGGCCTCTTGGCTACACCTTC. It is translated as CAWSAGDRPLGYTF.

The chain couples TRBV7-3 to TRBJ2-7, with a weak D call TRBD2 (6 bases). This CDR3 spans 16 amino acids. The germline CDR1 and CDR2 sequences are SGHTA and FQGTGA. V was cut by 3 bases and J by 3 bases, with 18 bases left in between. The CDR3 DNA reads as TGTGCCAGCAGCTTCGGCGGGACTTCCAACCTCTACGAGCAGTACTTC. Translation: CASSFGGTSNLYEQYF.

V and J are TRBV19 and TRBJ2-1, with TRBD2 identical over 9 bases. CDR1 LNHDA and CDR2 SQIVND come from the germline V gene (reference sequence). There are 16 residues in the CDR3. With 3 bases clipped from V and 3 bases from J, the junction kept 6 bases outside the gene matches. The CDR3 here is CASSMVYSGSYNEQFF. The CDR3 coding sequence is TGTGCCAGTAGTATGGTTTATAGCGGGAGCTACAATGAGCAGTTCTTC.

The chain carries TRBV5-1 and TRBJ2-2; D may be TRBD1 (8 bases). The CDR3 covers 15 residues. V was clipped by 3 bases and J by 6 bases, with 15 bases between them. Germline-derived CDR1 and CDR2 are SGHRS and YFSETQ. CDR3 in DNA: TGCGCCAGCAGCTGGAACAGGGGGGGCGCCGGGGAGCTGTTTTTT. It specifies CASSWNRGGAGELFF. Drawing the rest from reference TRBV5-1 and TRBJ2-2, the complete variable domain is KAGVTQTPRYLIKTRGQQVTLSCSPISGHRSVSWYQQTPGQGLQFLFEYFSETQRNKGNFPGRFSGRQFSNSRSEMNVSTLELGDSALYLCASSWNRGGAGELFFGEGSRLTVL.

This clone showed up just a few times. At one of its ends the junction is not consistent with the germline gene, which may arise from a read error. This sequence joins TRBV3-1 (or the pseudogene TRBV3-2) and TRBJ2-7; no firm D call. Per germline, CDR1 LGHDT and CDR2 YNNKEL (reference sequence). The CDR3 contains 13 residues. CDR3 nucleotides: TGTGCCAGCAGCCAAGGGGCCTCCCACGAGCAGTACTTC. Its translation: CASSQGASHEQYF.

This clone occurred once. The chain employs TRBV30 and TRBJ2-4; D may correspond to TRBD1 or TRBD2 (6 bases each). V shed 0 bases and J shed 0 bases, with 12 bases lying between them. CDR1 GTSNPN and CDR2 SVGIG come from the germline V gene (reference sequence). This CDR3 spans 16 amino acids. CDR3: CAWSVRGGIAKNIQYF. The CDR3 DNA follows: TGTGCCTGGAGTGTACGAGGGGGGATAGCCAAAAACATTCAGTACTTC.

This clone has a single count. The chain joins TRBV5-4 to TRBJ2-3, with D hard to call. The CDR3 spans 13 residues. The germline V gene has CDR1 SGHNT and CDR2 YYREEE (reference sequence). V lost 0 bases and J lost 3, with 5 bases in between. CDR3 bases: TGTGCCAGCAGCTTGGTAACGACAGATACGCAGTATTTT. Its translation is CASSLVTTDTQYF.

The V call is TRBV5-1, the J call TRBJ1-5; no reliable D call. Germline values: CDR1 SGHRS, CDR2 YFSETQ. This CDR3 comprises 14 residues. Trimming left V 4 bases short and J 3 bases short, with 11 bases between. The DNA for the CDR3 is TGCGCCAGCAGCCCCGGGATGCCCAATCAGCCCCAGCATTTT. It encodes CASSPGMPNQPQHF.

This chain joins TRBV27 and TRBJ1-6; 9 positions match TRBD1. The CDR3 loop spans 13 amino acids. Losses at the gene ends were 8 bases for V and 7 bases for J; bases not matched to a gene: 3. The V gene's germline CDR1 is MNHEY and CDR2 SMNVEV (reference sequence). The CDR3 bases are TGTGCCAGCGTTGGACAGGGGAATTCACCCCTCCACTTT. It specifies CASVGQGNSPLHF.

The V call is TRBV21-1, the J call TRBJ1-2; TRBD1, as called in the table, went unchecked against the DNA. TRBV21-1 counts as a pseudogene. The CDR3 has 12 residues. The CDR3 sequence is CRTGELLNGYTF. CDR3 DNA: TGCAGGACAGGGGAACTACTGAATGGCTACACCTTC.

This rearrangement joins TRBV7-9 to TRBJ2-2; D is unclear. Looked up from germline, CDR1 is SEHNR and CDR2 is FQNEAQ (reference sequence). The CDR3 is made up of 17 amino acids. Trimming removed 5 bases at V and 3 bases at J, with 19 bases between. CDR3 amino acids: CASSPASGSSYTGELFF. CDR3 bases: TGTGCCAGCAGCCCCGCCTCGGGTAGTTCTTACACCGGGGAGCTGTTTTTT.

CDR3: CASSLARALNTEAFF. For the CDR3, the DNA is TGTGCCAGCAGCTTAGCGCGGGCCCTGAACACTGAAGCTTTCTTT. The chain uses TRBV7-2 and TRBJ1-1; D is undetermined. The V end was cut by 0 bases, the J end by 0 bases, with 8 bases between. The CDR3 has 15 amino acids. In germline, CDR1 is SGHTA, CDR2 FQGNSA.